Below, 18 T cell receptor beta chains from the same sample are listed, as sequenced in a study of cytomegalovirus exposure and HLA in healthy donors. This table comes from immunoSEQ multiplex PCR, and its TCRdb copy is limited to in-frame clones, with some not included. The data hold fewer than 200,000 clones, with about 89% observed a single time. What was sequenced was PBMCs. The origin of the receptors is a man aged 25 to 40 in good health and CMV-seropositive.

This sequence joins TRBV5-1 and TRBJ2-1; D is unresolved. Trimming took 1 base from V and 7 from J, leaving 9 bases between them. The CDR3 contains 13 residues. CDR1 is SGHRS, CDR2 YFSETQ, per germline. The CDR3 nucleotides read TGCGCCAGCAGCTTGAACGATGTTAATGAGCAGTTCTTC. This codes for CASSLNDVNEQFF.

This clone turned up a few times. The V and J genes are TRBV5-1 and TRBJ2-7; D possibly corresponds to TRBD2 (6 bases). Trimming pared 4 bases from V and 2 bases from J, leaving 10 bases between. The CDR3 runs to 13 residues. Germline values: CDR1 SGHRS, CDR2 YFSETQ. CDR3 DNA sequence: TGCGCCAGCAGCCCTAGCGATGCCTACGAGCAGTACTTC. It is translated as CASSPSDAYEQYF.

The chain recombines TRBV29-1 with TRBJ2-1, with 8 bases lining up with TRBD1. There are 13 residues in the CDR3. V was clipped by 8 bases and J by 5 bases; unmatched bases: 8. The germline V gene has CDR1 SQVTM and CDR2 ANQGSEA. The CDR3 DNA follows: TGCAGCACCACGGACAGGGCAGACAATGAGCAGTTCTTC. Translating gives CSTTDRADNEQFF.

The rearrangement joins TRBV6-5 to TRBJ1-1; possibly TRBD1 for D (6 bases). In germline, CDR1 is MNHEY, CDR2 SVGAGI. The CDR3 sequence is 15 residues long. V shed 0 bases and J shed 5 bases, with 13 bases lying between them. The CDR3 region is CASSYSVGGGTEAFF. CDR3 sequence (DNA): TGTGCCAGCAGTTACTCAGTGGGAGGGGGAACTGAAGCTTTCTTT.

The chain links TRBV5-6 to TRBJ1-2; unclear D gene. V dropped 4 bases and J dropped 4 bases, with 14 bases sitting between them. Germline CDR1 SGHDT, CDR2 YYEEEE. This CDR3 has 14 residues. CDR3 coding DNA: TGTGCCAGCAGCCTCGGGAGCCCCAGCTATGGCTACACCTTC. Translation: CASSLGSPSYGYTF.

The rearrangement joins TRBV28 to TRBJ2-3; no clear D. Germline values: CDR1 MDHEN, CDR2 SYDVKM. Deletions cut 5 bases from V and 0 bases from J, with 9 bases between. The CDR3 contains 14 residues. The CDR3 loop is CASSPLASTDTQYF. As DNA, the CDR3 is TGTGCCAGCAGTCCACTTGCTAGCACAGATACGCAGTATTTT. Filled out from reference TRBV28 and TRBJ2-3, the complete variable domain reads DVKVTQSSRYLVKRTGEKVFLECVQDMDHENMFWYRQDPGLGLRLIYFSYDVKMKEKGDIPEGYSVSREKKERFSLILESASTNQTSMYLCASSPLASTDTQYFGPGTRLTVL.

The chain's CDR3 is CASSSRASSPDEQYF. In DNA form, the CDR3 reads TGTGCCAGCAGCTCGCGGGCTAGTTCCCCCGACGAGCAGTACTTC. V gene TRBV5-5 combines with J gene TRBJ2-7; D is possibly TRBD2 (5 bases). V was pared by 3 bases and J by 5 bases, with 18 bases between. CDR1 and CDR2 from the germline V gene are SGHKS and YYEKEE (reference sequence). This CDR3 comprises 15 residues.

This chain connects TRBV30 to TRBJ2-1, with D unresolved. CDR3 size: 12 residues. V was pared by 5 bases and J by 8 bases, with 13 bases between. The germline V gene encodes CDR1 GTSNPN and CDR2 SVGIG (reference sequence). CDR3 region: CAWAGGLHEQFF. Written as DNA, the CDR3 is TGTGCCTGGGCTGGCGGCTTGCATGAGCAGTTCTTC.

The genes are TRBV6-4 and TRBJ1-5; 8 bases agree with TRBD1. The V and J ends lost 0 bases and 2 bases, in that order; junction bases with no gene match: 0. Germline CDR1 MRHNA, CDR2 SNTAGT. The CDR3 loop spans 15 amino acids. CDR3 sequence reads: CASSDSTGGNQPQHF. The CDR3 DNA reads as TGTGCCAGCAGTGACTCGACAGGGGGCAATCAGCCCCAGCATTTT.

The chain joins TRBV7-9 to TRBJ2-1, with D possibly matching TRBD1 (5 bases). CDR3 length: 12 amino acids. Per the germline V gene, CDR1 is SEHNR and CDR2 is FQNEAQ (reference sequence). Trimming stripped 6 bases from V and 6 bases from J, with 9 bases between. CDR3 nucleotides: TGTGCCAGCAGGGGGCCCGGCAATGAGCAGTTCTTC. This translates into CASRGPGNEQFF.

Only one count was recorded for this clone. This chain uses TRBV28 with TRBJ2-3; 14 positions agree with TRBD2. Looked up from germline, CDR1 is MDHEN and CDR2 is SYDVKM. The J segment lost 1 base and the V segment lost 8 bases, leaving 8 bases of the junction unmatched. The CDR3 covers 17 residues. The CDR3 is CASGPGLAGVRTDTQYF. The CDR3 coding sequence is TGTGCCAGCGGTCCGGGACTAGCGGGAGTGCGCACAGATACGCAGTATTTT.

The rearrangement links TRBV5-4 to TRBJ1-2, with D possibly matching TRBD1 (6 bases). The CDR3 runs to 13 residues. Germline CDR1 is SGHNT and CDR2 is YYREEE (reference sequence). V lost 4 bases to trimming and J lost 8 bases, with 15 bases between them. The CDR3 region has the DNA TGTGCCAGCAGCCGAAACAGGGAGACGGGCTACACCTTC. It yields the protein CASSRNRETGYTF.

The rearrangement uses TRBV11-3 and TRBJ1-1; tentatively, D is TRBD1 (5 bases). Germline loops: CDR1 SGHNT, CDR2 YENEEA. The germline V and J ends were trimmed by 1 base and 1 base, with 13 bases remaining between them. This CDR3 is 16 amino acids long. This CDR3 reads CASSLGPGSENTEAFF. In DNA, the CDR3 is TGTGCCAGCAGCTTAGGGCCAGGGTCGGAGAACACTGAAGCTTTCTTT.

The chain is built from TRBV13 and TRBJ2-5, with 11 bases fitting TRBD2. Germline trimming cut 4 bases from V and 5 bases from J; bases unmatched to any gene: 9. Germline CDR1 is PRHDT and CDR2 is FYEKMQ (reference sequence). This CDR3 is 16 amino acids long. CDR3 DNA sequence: TGTGCCAGCAGCTCGCTAATTAGCGGGGGGGAGGAGACCCAGTACTTC. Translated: CASSSLISGGEETQYF. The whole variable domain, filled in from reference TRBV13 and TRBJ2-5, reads AAGVIQSPRHLIKEKRETATLKCYPIPRHDTVYWYQQGPGQDPQFLISFYEKMQSDKGSIPDRFSAQQFSDYHSELNMSSLELGDSALYFCASSSLISGGEETQYFGPGTRLLVL.

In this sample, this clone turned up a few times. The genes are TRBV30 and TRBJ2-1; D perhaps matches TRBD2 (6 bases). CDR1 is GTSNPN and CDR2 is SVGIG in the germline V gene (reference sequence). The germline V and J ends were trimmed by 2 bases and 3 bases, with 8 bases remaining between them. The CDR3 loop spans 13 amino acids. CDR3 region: CAWSSSVYNEQFF. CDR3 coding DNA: TGTGCCTGGAGTTCTAGCGTCTACAATGAGCAGTTCTTC.

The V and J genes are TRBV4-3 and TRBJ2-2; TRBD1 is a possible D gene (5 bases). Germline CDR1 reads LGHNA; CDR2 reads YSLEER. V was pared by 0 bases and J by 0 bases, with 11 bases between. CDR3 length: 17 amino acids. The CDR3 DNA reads TGCGCCAGCAGCCAAGATCCCCCAGGGACGAACACCGGGGAGCTGTTTTTT. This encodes CASSQDPPGTNTGELFF.

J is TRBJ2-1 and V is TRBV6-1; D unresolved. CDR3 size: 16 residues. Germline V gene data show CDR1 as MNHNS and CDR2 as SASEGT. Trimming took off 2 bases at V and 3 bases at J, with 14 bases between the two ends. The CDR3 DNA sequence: TGTGCCAGCAGTGAATCCCCGTTAATGGGCTACAATGAGCAGTTCTTC. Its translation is CASSESPLMGYNEQFF.

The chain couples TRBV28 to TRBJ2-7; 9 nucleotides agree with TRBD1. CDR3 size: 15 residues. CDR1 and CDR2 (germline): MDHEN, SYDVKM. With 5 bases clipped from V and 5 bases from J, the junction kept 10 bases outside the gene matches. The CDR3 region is CASSVPGQGVNEQYF. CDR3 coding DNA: TGTGCCAGCAGTGTACCGGGACAGGGTGTCAACGAGCAGTACTTC.